This TCR beta chain was sequenced during a study of T cell responses to AZD1222 COVID-19 vaccine. Overall study: Analysis merged second doses at about 4 or about 12 weeks.

Produced via immunoSEQ multiplex PCR; TCRdb's table is partial and in-frame only. The table records some 130,000 clones, over 85% of them present only once. Germline CDR1 is MGHRA and CDR2 is YSYEKL. Trimming took 4 bases from V and 0 from J, leaving 13 bases between them. The CDR3 length is 15 residues. Notes on this clone: Its antigen remains unknown.

Study-wide findings and caveats: The donors showed a predominance of white British ancestry and of females, with possible underestimation of clonal diversity. Regions 160-218 and 743-854 held dominance among vaccine-associated CD4 TCRs, which spanned spike.

Sequences were derived from peripheral blood, sampled on day 0 of AZD1222 vaccination. The V call is TRBV4-1, the J call TRBJ2-7; D is uncertain. The origin of this receptor is an adult in good health. The CDR3 is CASSPSMSRSYEQYF. CDR3 nucleotide sequence: TGCGCCAGCAGCCCATCCATGAGTCGCTCCTACGAGCAGTACTTC.